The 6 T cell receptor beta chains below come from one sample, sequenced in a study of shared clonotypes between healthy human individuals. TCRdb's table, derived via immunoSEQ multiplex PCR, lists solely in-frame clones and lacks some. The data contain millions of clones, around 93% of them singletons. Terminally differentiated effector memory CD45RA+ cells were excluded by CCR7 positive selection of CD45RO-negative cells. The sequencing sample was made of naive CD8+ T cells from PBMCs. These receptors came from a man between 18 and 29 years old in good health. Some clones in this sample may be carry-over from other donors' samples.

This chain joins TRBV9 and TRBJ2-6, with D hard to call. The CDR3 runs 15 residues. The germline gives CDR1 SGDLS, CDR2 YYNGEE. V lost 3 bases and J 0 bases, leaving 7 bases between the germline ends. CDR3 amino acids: CASSEGRSGANVLTF. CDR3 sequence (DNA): TGTGCCAGCAGCGAGGGCCGCTCTGGGGCCAACGTCCTGACTTTC. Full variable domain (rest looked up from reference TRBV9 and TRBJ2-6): DSGVTQTPKHLITATGQRVTLRCSPRSGDLSVYWYQQSLDQGLQFLIQYYNGEERAKGNILERFSAQQFPDLHSELNLSSLELGDSALYFCASSEGRSGANVLTFGAGSRLTVL.

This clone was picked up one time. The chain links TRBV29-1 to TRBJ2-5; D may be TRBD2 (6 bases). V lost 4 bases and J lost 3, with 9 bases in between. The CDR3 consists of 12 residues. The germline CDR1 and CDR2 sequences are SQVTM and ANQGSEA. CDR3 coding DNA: TGCAGCGTTGCGGGGGTTAAAGAGACCCAGTACTTC. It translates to CSVAGVKETQYF.

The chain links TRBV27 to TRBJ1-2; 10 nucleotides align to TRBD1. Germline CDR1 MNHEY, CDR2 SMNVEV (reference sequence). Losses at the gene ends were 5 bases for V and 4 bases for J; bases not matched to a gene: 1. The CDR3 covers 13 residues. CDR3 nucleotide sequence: TGTGCCAGCAGTGACAGGGGGCGCTATGGCTACACCTTC. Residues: CASSDRGRYGYTF.

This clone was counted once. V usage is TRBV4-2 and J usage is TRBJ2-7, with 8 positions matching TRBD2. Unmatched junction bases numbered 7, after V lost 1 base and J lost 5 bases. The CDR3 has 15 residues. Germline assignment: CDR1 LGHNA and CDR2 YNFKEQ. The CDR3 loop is CASSQGTAGAHEQYF. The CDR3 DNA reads TGTGCCAGCAGCCAAGGTACAGCGGGAGCGCACGAGCAGTACTTC.

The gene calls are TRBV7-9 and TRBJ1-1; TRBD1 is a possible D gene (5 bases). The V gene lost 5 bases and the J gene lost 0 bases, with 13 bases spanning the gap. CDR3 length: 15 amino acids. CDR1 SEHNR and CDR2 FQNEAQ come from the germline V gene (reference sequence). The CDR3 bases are TGTGCCAGCAGCCCAGTGGCGGGGGTGAACACTGAAGCTTTCTTT. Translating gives CASSPVAGVNTEAFF.

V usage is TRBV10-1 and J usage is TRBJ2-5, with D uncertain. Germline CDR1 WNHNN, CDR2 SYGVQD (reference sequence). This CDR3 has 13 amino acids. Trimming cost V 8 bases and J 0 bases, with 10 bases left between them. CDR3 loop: CASLGRYQETQYF. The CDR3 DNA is TGCGCCAGCCTGGGTCGGTACCAAGAGACCCAGTACTTC.